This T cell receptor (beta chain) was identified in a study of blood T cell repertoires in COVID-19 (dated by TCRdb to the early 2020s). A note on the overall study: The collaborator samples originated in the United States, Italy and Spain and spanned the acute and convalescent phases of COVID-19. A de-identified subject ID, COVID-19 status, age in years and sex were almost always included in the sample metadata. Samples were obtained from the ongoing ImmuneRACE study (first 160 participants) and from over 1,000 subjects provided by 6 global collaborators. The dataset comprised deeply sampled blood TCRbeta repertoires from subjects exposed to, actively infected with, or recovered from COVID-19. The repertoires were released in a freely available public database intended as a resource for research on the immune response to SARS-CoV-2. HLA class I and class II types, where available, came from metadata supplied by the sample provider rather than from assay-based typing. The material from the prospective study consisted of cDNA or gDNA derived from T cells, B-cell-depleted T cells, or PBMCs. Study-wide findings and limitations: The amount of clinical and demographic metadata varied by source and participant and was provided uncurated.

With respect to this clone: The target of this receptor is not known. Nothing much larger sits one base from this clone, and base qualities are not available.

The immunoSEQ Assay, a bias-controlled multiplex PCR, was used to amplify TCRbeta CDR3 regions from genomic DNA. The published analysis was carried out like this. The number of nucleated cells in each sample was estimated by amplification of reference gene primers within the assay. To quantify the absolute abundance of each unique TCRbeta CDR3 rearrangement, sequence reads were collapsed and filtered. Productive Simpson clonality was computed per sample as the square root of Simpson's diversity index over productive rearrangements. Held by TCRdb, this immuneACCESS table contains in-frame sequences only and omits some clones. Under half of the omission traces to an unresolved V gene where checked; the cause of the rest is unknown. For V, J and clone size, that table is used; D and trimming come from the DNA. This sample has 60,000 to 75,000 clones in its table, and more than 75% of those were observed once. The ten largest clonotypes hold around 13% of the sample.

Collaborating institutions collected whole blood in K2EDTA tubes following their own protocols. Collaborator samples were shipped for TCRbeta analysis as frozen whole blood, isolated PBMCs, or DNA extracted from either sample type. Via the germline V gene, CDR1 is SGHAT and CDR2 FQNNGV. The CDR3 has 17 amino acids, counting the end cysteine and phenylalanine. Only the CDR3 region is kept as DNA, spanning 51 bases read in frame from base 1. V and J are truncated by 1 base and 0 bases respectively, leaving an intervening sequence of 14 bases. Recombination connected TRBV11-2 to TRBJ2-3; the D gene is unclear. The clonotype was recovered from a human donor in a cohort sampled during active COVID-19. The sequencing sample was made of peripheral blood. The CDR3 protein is CASSLVPRRTSTDTQYF. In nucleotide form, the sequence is TGTGCCAGCAGCTTAGTTCCTCGGAGAACAAGCACAGATACGCAGTATTTT.